This record concerns one T cell receptor (beta chain) sequence. Its antigen is not identified. TCRdb re-analysed the reads in MiXCR, keeping a single row per CDR3 protein. Of 90,000 to 110,000 distinct CDR3 sequences listed, under 30% were seen once; the top ten hold about 81%. This sample stems from a study of T cell repertoires in cytomegalovirus infection. Background on the study: Indications of both CMV infection and matching HLA type were provided by public TCR beta signatures.

General study points: The study found HLA-C-restricted CMV-specific TCR beta clonotypes dominating the ex vivo response.

Trimming stripped 2 bases from V and 5 bases from J, with 5 bases between. The CDR3 is 11 amino acids. Per the germline V gene, CDR1 is SGHNT and CDR2 is YYREEE (reference sequence). This TCR derives from a human donor in good health (CMV status not recorded). Some clones in this sample may be carry-over from other donors' samples. Sequenced material: CD8+ T cells from cultured PBMCs, taken from culture after CMV antigen stimulation. V and J are TRBV5-4 and TRBJ2-7, with D uncertain. The CDR3, as DNA: TGTGCCAGCAGCTTTACCAACGAGCAGTACTTC. Its protein is CASSFTNEQYF. The full variable domain, in which reference TRBV5-4 and TRBJ2-7 provide the parts outside the CDR3, is ETGVTQSPTHLIKTRGQQVTLRCSSQSGHNTVSWYQQALGQGPQFIFQYYREEENGRGNFPPRFSGLQFPNYSSELNVNALELDDSALYLCASSFTNEQYFGPGTRLTVT.